These T cell receptor beta chains were read from a single sample in a study of neurological immune-mediated disorders. TCRdb reprocessed the 5' RACE reads via MiXCR and lists one record per CDR3 protein. Of 130,000 or so distinct CDR3 sequences in the sample, 3% to 3.5% were seen once. Sequencing was performed on PBMCs. Receptor source: a woman younger than 45 with multiple sclerosis. Both conserved end residues are part of each CDR3. The order of the fields is J gene, clone size, D gene, V gene, CDR3 DNA, CDR3 protein. The D gene is left open where the match is weak. Size tells how often a clone was seen (once, few, many) or the class of an expanded clone, and some rows leave it out.

>TRBJ2-1|many|TRBD1|TRBV24-1
TGTGCCACCAGTGCCGGACAGGGGTATTACAATGAGCAGTTCTTC
CATSAGQGYYNEQFF
>TRBJ2-1|many|.|TRBV20-1
TGCAGTCCAACTACCTACAATGAGCAGTTCTTC
CSPTTYNEQFF
>TRBJ2-7|few|.|TRBV2
TGTGCCAGCAGTGAAGACTACTCCTACGAGCAGTACTTC
CASSEDYSYEQYF
>TRBJ1-4|many|.|TRBV20-1
TGCAGTGCCCGGGACTCGCCCCCCATGGATGAAAAACTGTTTTTT
CSARDSPPMDEKLFF
>TRBJ2-3|many|.|TRBV5-1
TGCGCCAGCAGCTTACCCGAGACAGGCCTCACAGATACGCAGTATTTT
CASSLPETGLTDTQYF
>TRBJ2-1|many|TRBD1|TRBV20-1
TGCAGTGCAAGCGCGACAGGGGGCTCCTACAATGAGCAGTTCTTC
CSASATGGSYNEQFF
>TRBJ2-4|many|TRBD2|TRBV10-2
TGCGCCAGCAGTGTGGTTCCGGCGGGAGATGGTAACATTCAGTACTTC
CASSVVPAGDGNIQYF
>TRBJ1-1|many|.|TRBV7-2
TGTGCCAGCAGCTCAAGCAGGGATACTGAAGCTTTCTTT
CASSSSRDTEAFF
>TRBJ2-5|many|TRBD2|TRBV5-1
TGCGCCAGCAGCTTGGCGCCGCGGGAGGTTACAGAGACCCAGTACTTC
CASSLAPREVTETQYF
>TRBJ2-1|many|.|TRBV4-1
TGCGCCAGCAGCCAAGGGACGGTGTTCTTC
CASSQGTVFF
>TRBJ2-7|.|.|TRBV19
TGTGCCAGTAGTATCTTTGGTCTGGGGGACGACGAGCAGTACTTC
CASSIFGLGDDEQYF
>TRBJ1-3|many|.|TRBV25-1
TGTGCCAGCAGTCAAACGCCAAACACCATATATTTT
CASSQTPNTIYF
>TRBJ1-2|many|.|TRBV12-3/TRBV12-4
TGTGCCAGCAGTTTAGCCGCGGGGCATGGCTACACCTTC
CASSLAAGHGYTF
>TRBJ2-7|many|.|TRBV20-1
TGCAGTGCTAGAGATCGAGGAAGCTCCTACGAGCAGTACTTC
CSARDRGSSYEQYF
>TRBJ2-3|many|TRBD1|TRBV5-1
TGCGCCAGCAGCTACAGGGGGGCGGGCACAGATACGCAGTATTTT
CASSYRGAGTDTQYF
>TRBJ2-2|many|.|TRBV6-2/TRBV6-3
TGTGCCAGCAGTTCAGGACAATCCATCACTACCGGGGAGCTGTTTTTT
CASSSGQSITTGELFF
>TRBJ2-7|many|.|TRBV2
TGTGCCAGCAGTGTCTATCCGGAGGCCTACGAGCAGTACTTC
CASSVYPEAYEQYF
>TRBJ2-1|many|TRBD2|TRBV5-1
TGCGCCAGCAGTTCTCACCTAGCGGGAGGGCCGAACAATGAGCAGTTCTTC
CASSSHLAGGPNNEQFF
>TRBJ1-2|many|.|TRBV20-1
TGCAGTGTCCACAGGGAAGAGGTTAACTATGGCTACACCTTC
CSVHREEVNYGYTF
>TRBJ2-7|many|.|TRBV30
TGTGCCTGGAGTGTCTTTGGCGAGCAGTACTTC
CAWSVFGEQYF
>TRBJ1-4|many|.|TRBV6-2/TRBV6-3
TGTGCCAGCAGTGCGAGGGACGGGAATGAAAAACTGTTTTTT
CASSARDGNEKLFF
>TRBJ1-2|many|TRBD1|TRBV5-1
TGCGCCAGCAGCGAGTACAGGGGGGACTATGGCTACACCTTC
CASSEYRGDYGYTF
>TRBJ1-1|few|TRBD1|TRBV12-3/TRBV12-4
TGTGCCAGCAGCCCCGACAGGGGGGGCACTGAAGCTTTCTTT
CASSPDRGGTEAFF
>TRBJ2-5|many|.|TRBV6-5
TGTGCCAGCAGTTACGAGGCTGAAGAGACCCAGTACTTC
CASSYEAEETQYF
>TRBJ1-5|many|.|TRBV27
TGTGCCAGCAGTCGAGGTGGGGGAAGCAATCAGCCCCAGCATTTT
CASSRGGGSNQPQHF
>TRBJ1-2|many|TRBD1|TRBV12-3/TRBV12-4
TGTGCCAGCAGCCCGACAGGGGGCAATGGCTACACCTTC
CASSPTGGNGYTF
>TRBJ2-7|many|.|TRBV12-3/TRBV12-4
TGTGCCAGCGGAGAGGGAGGCGAGCAGTACTTC
CASGEGGEQYF
>TRBJ2-7|few|.|TRBV12-3/TRBV12-4
TGTGCCAGCAGTTTGACGGGGGTTGGGTCCTACGAGCAGTACTTC
CASSLTGVGSYEQYF
>TRBJ2-5|many|TRBD2|TRBV9
TGTGCCAGCAGCGGCTCTAGCGGGGGATGGGAAGAGACCCAGTACTTC
CASSGSSGGWEETQYF
>TRBJ1-1|many|.|TRBV6-5
TGTGCCAGCAGTTACGACATGAACACTGAAGCTTTCTTT
CASSYDMNTEAFF
>TRBJ2-1|many|TRBD1|TRBV25-1
TGTGCCAGCAGTGAACAGGGGGCTAGATCCTACAATGAGCAGTTCTTC
CASSEQGARSYNEQFF
>TRBJ2-1|many|.|TRBV9
TGTGCCAGCAGCGTAGACCCCCGGGGGCTGGCGGCCTACAATGAGCAGTTCTTC
CASSVDPRGLAAYNEQFF
>TRBJ2-5|many|.|TRBV20-1
TGCAGTGCTAGAGATCTGTGGTCGGCACCGTCAAACCAAGAGACCCAGTACTTC
CSARDLWSAPSNQETQYF
>TRBJ1-5|many|.|TRBV4-1
TGCGCCAGCAGCCAAGGGGCGAAAGTGAATCAGCCCCAGCATTTT
CASSQGAKVNQPQHF
>TRBJ1-2|many|.|TRBV20-1
TGCAGTGCTAGAGGGGGTCCGGGGTCGGACTATGGCTACACCTTC
CSARGGPGSDYGYTF
>TRBJ2-7|many|.|TRBV29-1
TGCAGCGTTGAAACTGACAGTTACGAGCAGTACTTC
CSVETDSYEQYF
>TRBJ2-7|many|.|TRBV20-1
TGCAGTGCTAGAGCCCAGGGCTATCACGAGCAGTACTTC
CSARAQGYHEQYF
>TRBJ2-1|.|.|TRBV6-5
TGTGCCAGCGGGCCACAAGGGCTTGGCGAGAATGAGCAGTTCTTC
CASGPQGLGENEQFF
>TRBJ1-2|many|.|TRBV7-9
TGTGCCAGCATCCTCGCAGGGGAGGGCTACACCTTC
CASILAGEGYTF
>TRBJ2-7|many|TRBD2|TRBV12-3/TRBV12-4
TGTGCCAGCAGTCCGCGAGCGGGAGCGATCTACGAGCAGTACTTC
CASSPRAGAIYEQYF
>TRBJ2-3|many|.|TRBV20-1
TGCAGTGCTAGTCCGGGACGCCGAACAGATACGCAGTATTTT
CSASPGRRTDTQYF